These 30 T cell receptor beta chains were sequenced from one sample in a study of regulatory dendritic cells for organ transplantation. Sorted T cells were CFSE-labeled and cultured 4 to 5 days with allogeneic regulatory or mature dendritic cells at 1:10. TCRdb's copy holds only in-frame clones and misses some; the assay was immunoSEQ multiplex PCR. The sample has approximately 18,000 clones, approximately 80% seen once. Their recognized antigens are unknown. What was sequenced was memory CD4+ T cells from blood cultured with regulatory dendritic cells. Subset denoted: CD45RO+ memory T cells. These receptor sequences come from a human donor in good health.

V is TRBV30 and J is TRBJ1-5, with unresolved D. V gave up 0 bases and J gave up 7 bases, with 7 bases separating them. The CDR3 totals 12 residues. The germline CDR1 and CDR2 sequences are GTSNPN and SVGIG (reference sequence). CDR3 protein: CAWSVGRQPQHF. CDR3 sequence (DNA): TGTGCCTGGAGTGTTGGACGGCAGCCCCAGCATTTT.

The chain couples TRBV15 to TRBJ1-1; possible D gene TRBD1, 6 bases. The V gene lost 0 bases and the J gene lost 4 bases, with 12 bases spanning the gap. This CDR3 has 15 amino acids. Germline assignment: CDR1 LNHNV and CDR2 YYDKDF (reference sequence). The CDR3 sequence is CATSRDRGLSTEAFF. CDR3 coding DNA: TGTGCCACCAGCAGAGACAGGGGATTAAGCACTGAAGCTTTCTTT.

The V and J genes are TRBV30 and TRBJ1-2, with D perhaps matching TRBD1 (5 bases). Germline V gene sequence: CDR1 GTSNPN, CDR2 SVGIG (reference sequence). The CDR3 contains 13 residues. V dropped 2 bases and J dropped 5 bases, with 12 bases sitting between them. CDR3 DNA sequence: TGTGCCTGGAGTTTGGGGGTTGGGTATGGCTACACCTTC. This translates into CAWSLGVGYGYTF. Based on the CDR3 plus reference TRBV30 and TRBJ1-2, the full variable domain is SQTIHQWPATLVQPVGSPLSLECTVEGTSNPNLYWYRQAAGRGLQLLFYSVGIGQISSEVPQNLSASRPQDRQFILSSKKLLLSDSGFYLCAWSLGVGYGYTFGSGTRLTVV.

This clone was recorded only once. The chain couples TRBV4-2 to TRBJ1-5; TRBD1 matches 7 bases. This CDR3 has 16 residues. J gave up 5 bases and V 4 bases, and 11 bases lay outside the gene matches. CDR1 is LGHNA and CDR2 is YNFKEQ in the germline V gene. CDR3 in DNA: TGTGCCAGCAGCCCCTCAGGGACAGAAAACTATCAGCCCCAGCATTTT. It is translated as CASSPSGTENYQPQHF.

V usage is TRBV7-9 and J usage is TRBJ2-7; 8 bases are a match to TRBD1. Looked up from germline, CDR1 is SEHNR and CDR2 is FQNEAQ (reference sequence). The trim removed 5 bases at V and 5 bases at J, leaving 8 bases unmatched. This CDR3 region has 14 residues. CDR3 DNA: TGTGCCAGCAGCGCAGGGGGCGCGGGCGACGAGCAGTACTTC. This gives the protein CASSAGGAGDEQYF.

The chain uses TRBV2 and TRBJ2-7, with D perhaps given as TRBD1 or TRBD2 (5 bases each). The CDR3 contains 14 residues. Germline CDR1 is SNHLY and CDR2 is FYNNEI. V shed 2 bases and J shed 3 bases, with 11 bases lying between them. DNA of the CDR3: TGTGCCAGCAGTGAACAGGGAGAGTTCTACGAGCAGTACTTC. Amino acid sequence: CASSEQGEFYEQYF.

The chain is built from TRBV27 and TRBJ2-2; D might be TRBD1 or TRBD2, each matching 5 bases. Per germline, CDR1 MNHEY and CDR2 SMNVEV (reference sequence). The V end lost 3 bases, the J end lost 0 bases, and 8 bases lay between the germline ends. The length of the CDR3 is 15 residues. This CDR3 reads CASSLRGTNTGELFF. As DNA, the CDR3 is TGTGCCAGCAGTTTGAGGGGCACGAACACCGGGGAGCTGTTTTTT.

CDR3 protein: CASSLLPGPLNTEAFF. For the CDR3, the DNA is TGTGCCAGCAGTTTGCTTCCGGGGCCTCTGAACACTGAAGCTTTCTTT. The chain recombines TRBV27 with TRBJ1-1; weak D call: TRBD1 (5 bases). This CDR3 is built from 16 residues. The germline CDR1 and CDR2 sequences are MNHEY and SMNVEV (reference sequence). V shed 3 bases and J shed 0 bases, with 14 bases lying between them.

This chain connects TRBV6-1 to TRBJ2-3, with TRBD2 matching 8 bases. Per germline, CDR1 MNHNS and CDR2 SASEGT. V was clipped by 1 base and J by 10 bases; unmatched bases: 10. This CDR3 is built from 15 residues. The CDR3 reads CASSEGAGGVEAQYF. CDR3 nucleotides: TGTGCCAGCAGTGAAGGGGCGGGAGGAGTGGAGGCGCAGTATTTT.

A few counts support this clone. The gene calls are TRBV4-1 and TRBJ1-5; 8 bases are a match to TRBD1. Germline-derived CDR1 and CDR2 are MGHRA and YSYEKL. The CDR3 loop spans 14 amino acids. The J segment lost 10 bases and the V segment lost 1 base, leaving 6 bases of the junction unmatched. CDR3 region: CASSQGTQGVPQHF. The CDR3 nucleotides read TGCGCCAGCAGCCAAGGGACACAGGGGGTCCCCCAGCATTTT.

CDR3 nucleotides: TGTGCCAGCAGCCAAGCTAGCGGGCCTACATACGAGCAGTACTTC. It codes for CASSQASGPTYEQYF. The V call is TRBV4-2, the J call TRBJ2-7, with TRBD2 identical over 8 bases. This CDR3 has 15 amino acids. Germline values: CDR1 LGHNA, CDR2 YNFKEQ. After removal of 1 base from V and 4 bases from J, the junction contained 6 bases not matched to a gene.

This clone was found a few times. The CDR3 reads CASSQDIGQMNTEAFF. For the CDR3, the DNA is TGTGCCAGCAGCCAAGATATCGGGCAGATGAACACTGAAGCTTTCTTT. The chain has TRBV14 and TRBJ1-1; D ambiguous. V lost 0 bases and J lost 0, with 11 bases in between. The CDR3 is 16 amino acids. CDR1 is SGHDN and CDR2 is FVKESK in the germline V gene. The full variable domain, rest sourced from reference TRBV14 and TRBJ1-1, is EAGVTQFPSHSVIEKGQTVTLRCDPISGHDNLYWYRRVMGKEIKFLLHFVKESKQDESGMPNNRFLAERTGGTYSTLKVQPAELEDSGVYFCASSQDIGQMNTEAFFGQGTRLTVV.

The CDR3 DNA follows: TGTGCCAGCAGTTTCAGCGGGGGGCGCAATCAGCCCCAGCATTTT. Translating gives CASSFSGGRNQPQHF. The J gene is TRBJ1-5, the V gene TRBV28, with TRBD1 as a possible D gene (6 bases). Between the trimmed V and J ends, which lost 3 bases and 2 bases, there was a span of 11 bases. The length of the CDR3 is 15 residues. The germline gives CDR1 MDHEN, CDR2 SYDVKM.

This chain uses TRBV6-5 with TRBJ1-2, with 7 bases lining up with TRBD1. The V and J ends lost 6 bases and 4 bases, in that order; junction bases with no gene match: 5. CDR1 and CDR2 (germline): MNHEY, SVGAGI. The CDR3 extends over 13 amino acids. DNA of the CDR3: TGTGCCAGCAGCTCCCGGACAGGCTATGGCTACACCTTC. Protein: CASSSRTGYGYTF.

V gene TRBV6-1 combines with J gene TRBJ1-4; 9 bases agree with TRBD1. Trimming removed 1 base from V and 8 bases from J; junction bases left unmatched: 8. CDR3 length: 16 amino acids. Germline-derived CDR1 and CDR2 are MNHNS and SASEGT. For the CDR3, the DNA is TGTGCCAGCAGTGAAGGGGACGGGACAGGGAACGAAAAACTGTTTTTT. Residues: CASSEGDGTGNEKLFF.

The CDR3 reads CASSLVAPTNYGYTF. DNA of the CDR3: TGTGCCAGCAGCTTAGTGGCACCCACTAACTATGGCTACACCTTC. J is TRBJ1-2 and V is TRBV7-8; D is undetermined. Per germline, CDR1 SGHVS and CDR2 FQNEAQ. V was pared by 1 base and J by 0 bases, with 9 bases between. The CDR3 runs to 15 residues.

The chain recombines TRBV19 with TRBJ1-1; no clear D. Trimming left V 10 bases short and J 1 base short, with 10 bases between. This CDR3 region has 12 residues. Germline CDR1 and CDR2: LNHDA and SQIVND (reference sequence). In DNA form, the CDR3 reads TGTGCCACGGTGGGGTGGAACACTGAAGCTTTCTTT. It yields the protein CATVGWNTEAFF.

The chain employs TRBV6-1 and TRBJ2-3; 11 bases fit TRBD2. Trimming removed 2 bases from V and 6 bases from J; junction bases left unmatched: 10. Germline CDR1 and CDR2: MNHNS and SASEGT. CDR3 length: 17 amino acids. CDR3 region: CASSEQVAGGTGDTQYF. The CDR3 region has the DNA TGTGCCAGCAGTGAACAAGTAGCGGGGGGGACGGGGGATACGCAGTATTTT.

The CDR3 nucleotides are TGTGCCAGCAGCTTAGTCGGCCCCCTGGGCACCGGGGAGCTGTTTTTT. Its translation is CASSLVGPLGTGELFF. This chain joins TRBV7-2 and TRBJ2-2, with D uncertain. V was cut by 1 base and J by 4 bases, with 13 bases left in between. The CDR3 contains 16 residues. Per germline, CDR1 SGHTA and CDR2 FQGNSA.

The chain uses TRBV4-2 and TRBJ1-3; no reliable D call. The CDR3 contains 15 residues. Germline V gives CDR1 LGHNA, CDR2 YNFKEQ. V lost 1 base and J 0 bases, leaving 7 bases between the germline ends. The CDR3 protein is CASSQGGHSGNTIYF. In DNA form, the CDR3 reads TGTGCCAGCAGCCAAGGGGGTCACTCTGGAAACACCATATATTTT.

V usage is TRBV5-8 and J usage is TRBJ1-6, with D maybe TRBD1 (6 bases). This CDR3 comprises 14 residues. Deletions cut 2 bases from V and 4 bases from J, with 7 bases between. Germline-derived CDR1 and CDR2 are SGHTS and YDEGEE. CDR3 DNA: TGTGCCAGCAGCTTCCAGGGGTATAATTCACCCCTCCACTTT. It codes for CASSFQGYNSPLHF.

The CDR3 here is CASSYTLNQPQHF. The CDR3 DNA reads as TGTGCCAGCAGTTACACATTAAATCAGCCCCAGCATTTT. This chain uses TRBV6-5 with TRBJ1-5, with D hard to call. CDR1 is MNHEY, CDR2 SVGAGI, per germline. The CDR3 has 13 residues. Trimming shortened V by 2 bases and J by 4 bases, and 6 bases separated the two germline ends.

In this sample, this clone turned up a few times. The chain has TRBV9 and TRBJ2-1, with 9 nucleotides matching TRBD1. Germline CDR1 is SGDLS and CDR2 is YYNGEE. Unmatched junction bases numbered 8, after V lost 0 bases and J lost 7 bases. The CDR3 is 16 residues long. CDR3 residues: CASSVAPGTGINEQFF. In DNA form, the CDR3 reads TGTGCCAGCAGCGTAGCTCCAGGGACAGGGATAAATGAGCAGTTCTTC.

The chain combines TRBV15 with TRBJ2-1; the D gene is possibly TRBD2 (6 bases). Trimming pared 0 bases from V and 8 bases from J, leaving 26 bases between. Per the germline V gene, CDR1 is LNHNV and CDR2 is YYDKDF (reference sequence). The CDR3 is made up of 19 amino acids. DNA for the CDR3: TGTGCCACCAGCAGAGACAAGTTATCAATAGCGGCCCCTATGCATGAGCAGTTCTTC. Translated, it gives CATSRDKLSIAAPMHEQFF.

This chain uses TRBV7-6 with TRBJ2-1; TRBD2 agrees at 10 bases. The V gene end was trimmed by 0 bases and the J gene end by 8 bases; junction bases not matched to a gene: 16. This CDR3 has 19 residues. Germline CDR1 and CDR2: SGHVS and FNYEAQ. The chain's CDR3 is CASSLALSSGGAVRDEQFF. The CDR3 nucleotides read TGTGCCAGCAGCTTAGCCTTATCCAGCGGGGGGGCCGTTAGGGATGAGCAGTTCTTC. Full variable domain (missing parts from reference TRBV7-6 and TRBJ2-1): GAGVSQSPRYKVTKRGQDVALRCDPISGHVSLYWYRQALGQGPEFLTYFNYEAQQDKSGLPNDRFSAERPEGSISTLTIQRTEQRDSAMYRCASSLALSSGGAVRDEQFFGPGTRLTVL.

This chain links TRBV7-3 with TRBJ2-5, with a possible D match to TRBD2 (7 bases). V lost 2 bases, J lost 5 bases, and 15 bases lay in between. Germline CDR1 SGHTA, CDR2 FQGTGA. This CDR3 contains 15 residues. Here the CDR3 reads CASSLSGEGRETQYF. The DNA for the CDR3 is TGTGCCAGCAGCTTATCAGGGGAGGGTCGGGAGACCCAGTACTTC.

This rearrangement joins TRBV2 to TRBJ2-2, with 12 bases matching TRBD2. This CDR3 comprises 16 residues. The trim removed 6 bases at V and 6 bases at J, leaving 8 bases unmatched. Germline V gene data show CDR1 as SNHLY and CDR2 as FYNNEI. CDR3 sequence (DNA): TGTGCCAGCAGCCCCCTAGCGGGGGGGAGGGCCGGGGAGCTGTTTTTT. Protein product: CASSPLAGGRAGELFF.

The chain is built from TRBV19 and TRBJ2-3; 7 bases are a match to TRBD2. The CDR3 extends over 14 amino acids. The germline gives CDR1 LNHDA, CDR2 SQIVND (reference sequence). V lost 5 bases, J lost 1 base, and 3 bases stayed unmatched. CDR3 in DNA: TGTGCCAGTAGTGGGGGGGTCCGCACAGATACGCAGTATTTT. Protein sequence: CASSGGVRTDTQYF.

V usage is TRBV18 and J usage is TRBJ1-4; 8 bases agree with TRBD1. Germline loops: CDR1 KGHSH, CDR2 LQKENI. The V and J ends lost 6 bases and 5 bases, in that order; junction bases with no gene match: 8. This CDR3 has 15 residues. In nucleotides, the CDR3 is TGTGCCAGCTCCACACTGGACAGGGAAAATGAAAAACTGTTTTTT. It is translated as CASSTLDRENEKLFF.

Here the CDR3 reads CASSELHRQPQHF. CDR3 bases: TGTGCCAGCAGTGAACTACACAGACAGCCCCAGCATTTT. The V call is TRBV2, the J call TRBJ1-5; D is unclear. Germline V gene data show CDR1 as SNHLY and CDR2 as FYNNEI. There are 13 residues in the CDR3. The ends were cut back, 2 bases at V and 7 bases at J, with 9 bases in the middle. The full variable domain, its missing parts supplied by reference TRBV2 and TRBJ1-5, is EPEVTQTPSHQVTQMGQEVILRCVPISNHLYFYWYRQILGQKVEFLVSFYNNEISEKSEIFDDQFSVERPDGSNFTLKIRSTKLEDSAMYFCASSELHRQPQHFGDGTRLSIL.